This T cell receptor (beta chain) was found in a study of T cells in women clearing cervical HPV infection (dated by TCRdb to the late 2010s). For context, the study as a whole: The cases were some 25 women with histologically confirmed HPV16-related CIN3 or worse, and 2 of these cases were invasive cancers. The roughly 27 controls were women who cleared a single incident HPV16 infection within 12 months without developing precancer or cancer. Blood from cases was collected at the visit at which the lesion was first identified, whereas blood from controls was collected once infection was no longer detected. Among cases, blood sampling came a median of approximately 150 days after lesion detection, with an interquartile range of roughly 80 to 220 days. HLA typing was available for only a few women, so HLA type could not be excluded as a confounder. An exploratory proof-of-principle case-control study, nested within the Guanacaste HPV Natural History Study in Costa Rica, was conducted to compare TCR repertoires across cervical HPV16 outcomes. Cases and controls were matched on year of sample collection and on age within five years. Cases had a median age of roughly 35 years compared with roughly 37 for controls, and baseline characteristics showed no significant differences between the groups. The parent cohort enrolled 9,800 or so women aged 18 or older in Guanacaste, Costa Rica, during about 1992 to 1995 and followed them for approximately seven years. Five blinded duplicates per group were added as quality controls, giving around 60 samples: 50 or so participants and around ten replicates. Overall results and qualifications from the work: Because of the cross-sectional design, the study could not determine whether the associations came before infection or resulted from infection, and neither effector/memory subsets nor HPV-specific T cells were isolated. Random forest classifiers combining richness and V gene abundances distinguished cases from controls with an estimated AUC of less than 0.9. T-cell numbers per sample were unknown, so richness differences could reflect varying T-cell content rather than repertoire biology. Across sequencing depths, CIN3+ cases showed significantly higher TCR repertoire richness than controls, but evenness did not differ between the groups. TRBV6-7 relative abundance was lower in cases than in controls (around 0.11% versus 0.15%; Bonferroni P = 0.0008).

Every participant had a single incident cervical HPV16 infection, and women with prevalent HPV16 infections were excluded. Cervical HPV DNA was detected with MY09/MY11 PCR, and genotyping was done by dot-blot hybridization. About 15 mL of heparinized blood were centrifuged, and the buffy coat was split into aliquots, frozen at -30 degrees C, and then kept at -80 degrees C. QIAGEN kits were used to extract genomic DNA from buffy coat specimens. The immunoSEQ assay used multiplex PCR to amplify TCR beta CDR3 regions from an average of roughly 1.2 ug of genomic DNA per sample. The assay corrected primer bias using a complete synthetic TCR repertoire to establish an amplification baseline. The amplicons were sequenced using the Illumina platform. The study's processing was this. Sequences were error-corrected by clustering with frequency ratios and a modified nearest-neighbor algorithm and were then analyzed in the immunoSEQ Analyzer with IMGT gene definitions. At each rarefaction depth, TCR richness and evenness were averaged over 20 rarefaction repeats, and samples with fewer sequences than the depth were excluded. V, D and J gene relative abundances were compared between groups with Wilcoxon rank sum tests, applying FDR correction. In the blinded duplicates, the intraclass correlation was roughly 96% for TCR richness and averaged 76.4% across 65 to 85 gene segments. As stored in TCRdb, this immuneACCESS dataset retains in-frame rearrangements with V and J assigned. A fraction of the clones does not appear; measured against another copy, unresolved V genes explain less than half of the discrepancy, and the remainder lacks a known reason. The V and J calls and clone size are taken from that table; D and trimming were inferred from the DNA. The table kept for this sample lists 30,000 to 45,000 clones. In total, the top ten clones hold 1.7% of the sample.

From its cysteine to its phenylalanine, the CDR3 spans 15 amino acids. Sequencing covers 36 bases of the CDR3, shown here with the frame starting at base 1. Trimmed from V: 3 bases; trimmed from J: 2 bases; junction bases lacking a gene match: 4. CDR1 MNHEY and CDR2 SVGEGT were looked up in the germline V gene. Concerning this clone: No cognate antigen has been identified for it. The read terminates 3 residues before the CDR3 end, so the remaining end is supplied by the germline J gene.

This chain is built from TRBV6-2 or TRBV6-3 and TRBJ2-1; 7 of the junction bases match TRBD2. The sample was blood buffy coat. The sequence derives from a woman aged 18 to 75 with a cervical HPV16 infection that either progressed to CIN3+ or cleared (not recorded which). The covered CDR3 bases are TGTGCCAGCAGTTATCTCCGGGGGGCCTACAATGAG. This is translated as CASSYLRGAYNE. The whole CDR3 protein is CASSYLRGAYNEQFF.